The 2 T cell receptor beta chains below come from one sample, sequenced in a study of blood T cell repertoires in COVID-19. Assay used: immunoSEQ multiplex PCR; TCRdb lists only in-frame clones, some missing. The table lists approximately 260,000 clones, 70% to 90% of them singletons. The sample comprised peripheral blood. The receptors come from a man younger than 30 with active or convalescent COVID-19.

The chain has TRBV27 and TRBJ1-5, with D possibly matching TRBD1 (6 bases). CDR3 size: 15 residues. CDR1 and CDR2 (germline): MNHEY, SMNVEV (reference sequence). V lost 3 bases and J 4 bases, leaving 13 bases between the germline ends. CDR3 coding DNA: TGTGCCAGCAGTTTGGGGGGGACATTAAATCAGCCCCAGCATTTT. Translation: CASSLGGTLNQPQHF.

CDR3 bases: TGTGCCTGGAGCCGCACTAGCGGGATGGAGACCCAGTACTTC. Its protein is CAWSRTSGMETQYF. The chain is built from TRBV30 and TRBJ2-5; TRBD2 agrees at 10 bases. Germline assignment: CDR1 GTSNPN and CDR2 SVGIG (reference sequence). V trimming: 3 bases; J trimming: 5 bases; junction bases outside the gene matches: 6. The CDR3 has 14 amino acids.